The 17 T cell receptor beta chains in this list originate from one sample, sequenced in a study of blood T cell repertoires in COVID-19. Only in-frame clones appear in the TCRdb table, and some are missing; sequencing was by immunoSEQ multiplex PCR. The table shows about 14,000 clones, with around 84% occurring only once. Sequenced sample: peripheral blood. The receptors here all came from a man aged 45-65 years with active COVID-19.

This clone occurred once. The V gene is TRBV5-4, the J gene TRBJ2-7; TRBD1 agrees at 8 bases. The CDR3 extends over 15 amino acids. Germline-derived CDR1 and CDR2 are SGHNT and YYREEE (reference sequence). V lost 0 bases to trimming and J lost 1 base; unmatched junction nucleotides: 3. The CDR3 nucleotides read TGTGCCAGCAGCTTGGCCGGGACAGGATCCTACGAGCAGTACTTC. Its translation: CASSLAGTGSYEQYF.

The chain carries TRBV19 and TRBJ2-1, with D possibly matching TRBD1 (5 bases). The germline V gene encodes CDR1 LNHDA and CDR2 SQIVND (reference sequence). Trimming shortened V by 1 base and J by 7 bases, and 5 bases separated the two germline ends. This CDR3 contains 12 residues. The CDR3 sequence is CASSIGQNEQFF. For the CDR3, the DNA is TGTGCCAGTAGTATAGGACAGAATGAGCAGTTCTTC. The full variable domain, rest sourced from reference TRBV19 and TRBJ2-1, is DGGITQSPKYLFRKEGQNVTLSCEQNLNHDAMYWYRQDPGQGLRLIYYSQIVNDFQKGDIAEGYSVSREKKESFPLTVTSAQKNPTAFYLCASSIGQNEQFFGPGTRLTVL.

The CDR3 spells CASSQPPSGRAETQYF. CDR3 DNA sequence: TGCGCCAGCAGCCAACCCCCTAGCGGGAGGGCCGAGACCCAGTACTTC. The rearrangement uses TRBV4-1 and TRBJ2-5; 12 nucleotides align to TRBD2. With 2 bases clipped from V and 5 bases from J, the junction kept 6 bases outside the gene matches. Per the germline V gene, CDR1 is MGHRA and CDR2 is YSYEKL. CDR3 length: 16 amino acids.

The CDR3 region is CASSLGDRAAYNEQFF. The CDR3 DNA reads TGCGCCAGCAGCTTGGGCGACAGGGCGGCATACAATGAGCAGTTCTTC. This chain connects TRBV5-1 to TRBJ2-1, with 7 bases matching TRBD1. Germline-derived CDR1 and CDR2 are SGHRS and YFSETQ. V lost 0 bases to trimming and J lost 4 bases; unmatched junction nucleotides: 7. This CDR3 has 16 amino acids.

This sequence joins TRBV27 and TRBJ2-5, with 10 bases matching TRBD2. Trimming at V came to 5 bases and at J to 5 bases, leaving 17 bases not matched to a gene. Germline assignment: CDR1 MNHEY and CDR2 SMNVEV (reference sequence). This CDR3 is built from 18 residues. Here the CDR3 reads CASSPRPGLAGVRETQYF. CDR3 DNA sequence: TGTGCCAGCAGTCCTCGCCCTGGGCTAGCGGGAGTTCGTGAGACCCAGTACTTC.

The V call is TRBV27, the J call TRBJ1-2; 8 nucleotides agree with TRBD1. J gave up 9 bases and V 7 bases, and 10 bases lay outside the gene matches. Germline V CDR1 and CDR2: MNHEY, SMNVEV (reference sequence). The CDR3 is 13 residues long. DNA for the CDR3: TGTGCCAGCAACGGACAGGGAGATTTGCGCTACACCTTC. Protein: CASNGQGDLRYTF.

The V gene is TRBV27, the J gene TRBJ2-2; 10 positions match TRBD2. This CDR3 is 16 amino acids long. Germline V CDR1 and CDR2: MNHEY, SMNVEV (reference sequence). Trimming at V came to 3 bases and at J to 2 bases, leaving 3 bases not matched to a gene. The CDR3 DNA reads as TGTGCCAGCAGTTTTGGACTAGCGGTTAACACCGGGGAGCTGTTTTTT. This codes for CASSFGLAVNTGELFF.

V is TRBV28 and J is TRBJ2-3; possible D gene TRBD2, 6 bases. CDR3 length equals 17 residues. V lost 5 bases and J lost 6, with 24 bases in between. Germline CDR1 is MDHEN and CDR2 is SYDVKM. CDR3 nucleotides: TGTGCCAGCAGTGGGATGGGGCTAGCGCGCCCCGGGGATACGCAGTATTTT. Protein product: CASSGMGLARPGDTQYF.

J is TRBJ2-7 and V is TRBV23-1; TRBD2 matches at 8 bases. TRBV23-1 is given ORF status, its function remaining uncertain. The CDR3 extends over 19 amino acids. Trimming took 6 bases from V and 0 from J; bases not matched to a gene: 19. The CDR3 nucleotides are TGCGCCAGCAGGAGAACTAGCGGTGGGGCACTTAGGAGCTCCTACGAGCAGTACTTC. Encoded protein: CASRRTSGGALRSSYEQYF.

The chain recombines TRBV28 with TRBJ2-5; maybe TRBD1 (6 bases). The CDR3 totals 16 residues. The germline V gene has CDR1 MDHEN and CDR2 SYDVKM. Trimming cost V 2 bases and J 5 bases, with 18 bases left between them. Here the CDR3 DNA reads TGTGCCAGCAGTTTAACGACGGCGGACAGTCAGGAGACCCAGTACTTC. Its protein product is CASSLTTADSQETQYF.

The chain recombines TRBV7-9 with TRBJ2-5; TRBD1 might be the D (6 bases). V lost 2 bases, J lost 0 bases, and 13 bases lay in between. The CDR3 totals 16 residues. The V gene's germline CDR1 is SEHNR and CDR2 FQNEAQ (reference sequence). The CDR3 nucleotides are TGTGCCAGCAGCTTATCCCGGCGGACAGACCAAGAGACCCAGTACTTC. As protein: CASSLSRRTDQETQYF.

This clone has more than one count but fewer than ten. DNA of the CDR3: TGTGCCAGCAGTCTAGGGACAGGGGGTAACACAGATACGCAGTATTTT. It translates to CASSLGTGGNTDTQYF. The V call is TRBV27, the J call TRBJ2-3, with TRBD1 matching over 11 bases. Germline lookup yields CDR1 MNHEY and CDR2 SMNVEV (reference sequence). The CDR3 loop spans 16 amino acids. Unmatched junction bases numbered 6, after V lost 5 bases and J lost 2 bases.

The chain uses TRBV28 and TRBJ2-1; 9 positions match TRBD2. Germline CDR1 MDHEN, CDR2 SYDVKM. The V gene end was trimmed by 4 bases and the J gene end by 6 bases; junction bases not matched to a gene: 16. The CDR3 length is 18 residues. The CDR3, as DNA: TGTGCCAGCAGTTGGGCCCCAGGAGGGACTAGCTTGGGCAATGAGCAGTTCTTC. Protein: CASSWAPGGTSLGNEQFF.

DNA of the CDR3: TGTGCCAGCAGTCACGACAGGGTCCAAGAGACCCAGTACTTC. Translated, it gives CASSHDRVQETQYF. The chain is built from TRBV27 and TRBJ2-5; 7 nucleotides match TRBD1. Germline V gene lookup returns CDR1 MNHEY and CDR2 SMNVEV (reference sequence). The V segment lost 5 bases and the J segment 1 base; nucleotides outside the gene matches: 4. The CDR3 runs to 14 residues.

The J gene is TRBJ2-1, the V gene TRBV7-8; the match to TRBD2 covers 12 bases. The CDR3 sequence is 17 residues long. Trimming removed 3 bases from V and 4 bases from J; junction bases left unmatched: 7. Germline CDR1 reads SGHVS; CDR2 reads FQNEAQ. CDR3 nucleotide sequence: TGTGCCAGCAGCTTGACTAGCGGGGGAACCTTATACAATGAGCAGTTCTTC. Its protein product is CASSLTSGGTLYNEQFF.

This clone has a handful of counts. The chain links TRBV9 to TRBJ2-3; 11 bases agree with TRBD2. V dropped 4 bases and J dropped 0; count of bases not matched to a gene: 16. The germline gives CDR1 SGDLS, CDR2 YYNGEE. The CDR3 is 20 amino acids. The CDR3 loop is CASSPGGLAVVLESTDTQYF. The CDR3 DNA sequence: TGTGCCAGCAGCCCGGGGGGACTAGCGGTAGTATTGGAGAGCACAGATACGCAGTATTTT.

This clone came up once. The chain uses TRBV23-1 and TRBJ2-7; 7 bases fit TRBD1. TRBV23-1 is placed among ORFs of uncertain function. With 0 bases clipped from V and 2 bases from J, the junction kept 7 bases outside the gene matches. The CDR3 totals 16 residues. CDR3 amino acids: CASSQSITGVPYEQYF. CDR3 DNA: TGCGCCAGCAGTCAATCGATTACAGGGGTACCCTACGAGCAGTACTTC.